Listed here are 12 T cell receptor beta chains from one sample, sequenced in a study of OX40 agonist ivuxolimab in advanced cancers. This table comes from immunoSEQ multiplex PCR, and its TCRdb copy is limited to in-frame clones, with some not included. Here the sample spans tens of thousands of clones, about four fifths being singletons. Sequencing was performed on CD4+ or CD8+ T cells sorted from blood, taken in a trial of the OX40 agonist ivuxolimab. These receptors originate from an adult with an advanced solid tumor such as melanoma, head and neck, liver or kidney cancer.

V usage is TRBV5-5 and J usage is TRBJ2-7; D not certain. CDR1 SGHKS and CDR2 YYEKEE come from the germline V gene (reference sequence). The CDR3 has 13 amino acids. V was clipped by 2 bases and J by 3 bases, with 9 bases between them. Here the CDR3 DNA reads TGTGCCAGCAGCTTAGGTATAGGCTACGAGCAGTACTTC. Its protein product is CASSLGIGYEQYF.

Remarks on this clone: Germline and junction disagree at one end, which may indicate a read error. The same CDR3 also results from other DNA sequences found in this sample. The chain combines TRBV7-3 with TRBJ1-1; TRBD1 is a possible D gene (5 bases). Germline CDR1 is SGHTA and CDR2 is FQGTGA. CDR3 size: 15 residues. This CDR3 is CASSLAPGAGTEAFF. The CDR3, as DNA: TGCGCCAGCAGCTTAGCTCCTGGGGCTGGGACTGAAGCTTTCTTT.

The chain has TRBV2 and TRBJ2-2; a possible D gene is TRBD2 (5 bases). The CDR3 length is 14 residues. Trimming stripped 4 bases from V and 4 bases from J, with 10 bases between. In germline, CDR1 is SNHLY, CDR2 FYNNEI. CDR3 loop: CASSGTLSTGELFF. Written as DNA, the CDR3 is TGTGCCAGCAGTGGGACTTTATCCACCGGGGAGCTGTTTTTT.

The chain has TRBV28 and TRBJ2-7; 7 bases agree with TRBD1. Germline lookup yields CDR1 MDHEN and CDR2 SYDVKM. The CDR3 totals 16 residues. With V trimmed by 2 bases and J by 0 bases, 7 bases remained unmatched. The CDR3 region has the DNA TGTGCCAGCAGTTTAGCAGGGGGTCCGAGCTCCTACGAGCAGTACTTC. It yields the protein CASSLAGGPSSYEQYF.

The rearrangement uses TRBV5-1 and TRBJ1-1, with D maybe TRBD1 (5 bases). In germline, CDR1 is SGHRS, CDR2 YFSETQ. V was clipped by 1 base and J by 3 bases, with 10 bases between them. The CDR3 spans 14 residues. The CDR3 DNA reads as TGCGCCAGCAGCTTGTCATTGGGGGACACTGAAGCTTTCTTT. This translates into CASSLSLGDTEAFF.

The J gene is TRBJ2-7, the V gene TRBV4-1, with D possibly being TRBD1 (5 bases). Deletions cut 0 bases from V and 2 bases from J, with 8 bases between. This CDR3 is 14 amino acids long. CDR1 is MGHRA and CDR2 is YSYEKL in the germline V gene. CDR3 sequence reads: CASSQDRGTYEQYF. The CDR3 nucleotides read TGCGCCAGCAGCCAAGATAGGGGTACCTACGAGCAGTACTTC.

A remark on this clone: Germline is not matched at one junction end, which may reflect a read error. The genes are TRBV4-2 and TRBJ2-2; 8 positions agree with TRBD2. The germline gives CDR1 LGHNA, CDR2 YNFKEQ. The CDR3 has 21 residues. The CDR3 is CASSQGAGRGGGSLTTGELFF. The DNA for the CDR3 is TGTGCCAGCAGTCAAGGAGCGGGTCGGGGCGGGGGGTCGTTGACCACCGGGGAGCTGTTTTTT.

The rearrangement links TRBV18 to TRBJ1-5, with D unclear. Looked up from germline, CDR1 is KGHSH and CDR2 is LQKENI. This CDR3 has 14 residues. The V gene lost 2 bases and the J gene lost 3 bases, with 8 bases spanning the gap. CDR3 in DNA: TGTGCCAGCTCACCAGTTATGGACAATCAGCCCCAGCATTTT. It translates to CASSPVMDNQPQHF.

This CDR3 is CASSLLYEQYF. The CDR3 nucleotides read TGTGCCAGCAGTTTATTGTACGAGCAGTACTTC. V and J are TRBV28 and TRBJ2-7; no clear D. The CDR3 runs to 11 residues. CDR1 and CDR2 from the germline V gene are MDHEN and SYDVKM. V lost 1 base to trimming and J lost 4 bases, with 2 bases between them.

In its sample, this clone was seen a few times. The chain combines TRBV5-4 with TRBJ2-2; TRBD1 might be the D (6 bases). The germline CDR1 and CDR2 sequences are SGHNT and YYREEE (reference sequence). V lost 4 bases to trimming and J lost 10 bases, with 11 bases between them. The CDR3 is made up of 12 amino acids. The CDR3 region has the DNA TGTGCCAGCAGCCGCCCAGGGGTGGAGCTGTTTTTT. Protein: CASSRPGVELFF.

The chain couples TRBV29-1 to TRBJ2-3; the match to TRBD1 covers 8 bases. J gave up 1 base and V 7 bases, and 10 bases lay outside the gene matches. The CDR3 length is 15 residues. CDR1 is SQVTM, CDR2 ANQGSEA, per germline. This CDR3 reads CSARTGSVGTDTQYF. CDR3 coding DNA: TGCAGCGCTAGGACAGGGAGTGTGGGCACAGATACGCAGTATTTT.

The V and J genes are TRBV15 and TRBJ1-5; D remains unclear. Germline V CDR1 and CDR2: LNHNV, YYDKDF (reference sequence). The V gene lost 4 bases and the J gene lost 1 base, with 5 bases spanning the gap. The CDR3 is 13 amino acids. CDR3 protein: CATSKDSNQPQHF. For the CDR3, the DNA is TGTGCCACCAGCAAGGACAGCAATCAGCCCCAGCATTTT.